Each of the 32 T cell receptor beta chains below was sequenced from the same sample in a study of cytomegalovirus exposure and HLA in healthy donors. 60 Vbeta and 13 Jbeta primers were used in PCR. Sequencing was performed with immunoSEQ multiplex PCR; in TCRdb, only in-frame clones are kept and a portion is missing. This table holds about 210,000 clones, less than 90% found once. The sequenced material came from PBMCs. All receptors derive from a woman in her 30s in good health and CMV-seronegative.

The J gene is TRBJ2-3, the V gene TRBV7-9, with D unresolved. The CDR3 consists of 12 residues. The V end was cut by 3 bases, the J end by 7 bases, with 8 bases between. CDR1 and CDR2 from the germline V gene are SEHNR and FQNEAQ (reference sequence). Here the CDR3 DNA reads TGTGCCAGCAGCTTTGAACTTCATACGCAGTATTTT. Residues: CASSFELHTQYF. Together with reference TRBV7-9 and TRBJ2-3, the CDR3 gives the full variable domain: DTGVSQNPRHKITKRGQNVTFRCDPISEHNRLYWYRQTLGQGPEFLTYFQNEAQLEKSRLLSDRFSAERPKGSFSTLEIQRTEQGDSAMYLCASSFELHTQYFGPGTRLTVL.

The rearrangement uses TRBV19 and TRBJ2-5, with TRBD2 matching 7 bases. Germline V gives CDR1 LNHDA, CDR2 SQIVND (reference sequence). Unmatched junction bases numbered 6, after V lost 1 base and J lost 7 bases. There are 14 residues in the CDR3. The CDR3 sequence: CASSIGGGDRTQYF. CDR3 nucleotides: TGTGCCAGTAGTATAGGGGGAGGGGATAGGACCCAGTACTTC.

J is TRBJ2-7 and V is TRBV2; 12 positions agree with TRBD2. Germline CDR1 is SNHLY and CDR2 is FYNNEI. The V and J ends lost 8 bases and 6 bases, in that order; junction bases with no gene match: 8. The CDR3 is 14 amino acids. The CDR3 reads CASRWTSGNSEQYF. CDR3 sequence (DNA): TGTGCCAGCCGATGGACTAGCGGGAACTCCGAGCAGTACTTC.

The CDR3 loop is CATLWRNTGELFF. Written as DNA, the CDR3 is TGTGCCACCCTCTGGAGGAACACCGGGGAGCTGTTTTTT. The chain recombines TRBV2 with TRBJ2-2, with D hard to call. The V and J ends lost 10 bases and 1 base respectively, with 10 bases between them. Germline assignment: CDR1 SNHLY and CDR2 FYNNEI. The CDR3 extends over 13 amino acids.

This clone was recorded only once. The chain is built from TRBV7-2 and TRBJ2-2, with D tentatively TRBD2 (6 bases). In germline, CDR1 is SGHTA, CDR2 FQGNSA. The CDR3 totals 15 residues. Trimming shortened V by 4 bases and J by 7 bases, and 16 bases separated the two germline ends. CDR3 residues: CASSSLTWGGGELFF. The CDR3 region has the DNA TGTGCCAGCAGCTCATTGACCTGGGGAGGCGGGGAGCTGTTTTTT.

The chain links TRBV2 to TRBJ1-1, with D maybe TRBD1 (6 bases). V lost 5 bases and J lost 8, with 18 bases in between. Germline-derived CDR1 and CDR2 are SNHLY and FYNNEI. The length of the CDR3 is 14 residues. CDR3 coding DNA: TGTGCCAGCAGTCCCTATGGGGGGGCTGAAGAAGCTTTCTTT. Amino acid sequence: CASSPYGGAEEAFF. The full variable domain, completed using reference TRBV2 and TRBJ1-1, is EPEVTQTPSHQVTQMGQEVILRCVPISNHLYFYWYRQILGQKVEFLVSFYNNEISEKSEIFDDQFSVERPDGSNFTLKIRSTKLEDSAMYFCASSPYGGAEEAFFGQGTRLTVV.

V is TRBV9 and J is TRBJ2-7, with 7 positions matching TRBD2. This CDR3 region has 14 residues. The V segment lost 4 bases and the J segment 3 bases; nucleotides outside the gene matches: 7. Per the germline V gene, CDR1 is SGDLS and CDR2 is YYNGEE. The CDR3 is CASSSRDYNYEQYF. CDR3 DNA: TGTGCCAGCAGCTCCCGGGACTACAACTACGAGCAGTACTTC. The full variable domain, its missing parts supplied by reference TRBV9 and TRBJ2-7, is DSGVTQTPKHLITATGQRVTLRCSPRSGDLSVYWYQQSLDQGLQFLIQYYNGEERAKGNILERFSAQQFPDLHSELNLSSLELGDSALYFCASSSRDYNYEQYFGPGTRLTVT.

This chain links TRBV27 with TRBJ2-7, with D maybe TRBD1 (5 bases). Germline V gene sequence: CDR1 MNHEY, CDR2 SMNVEV (reference sequence). The CDR3 has 16 residues. Deletions cut 0 bases from V and 3 bases from J, with 15 bases between. CDR3 protein: CASSLSATAWNYEQYF. As DNA, the CDR3 is TGTGCCAGCAGTTTATCTGCGACAGCCTGGAACTACGAGCAGTACTTC.

The chain has TRBV6-1 and TRBJ2-3; 9 positions agree with TRBD1. J was trimmed by 5 bases and V by 8 bases; bases with no gene match: 8. CDR1 and CDR2 from the germline V gene are MNHNS and SASEGT. The CDR3 has 14 amino acids. CDR3 loop: CASLEQGAIDTQYF. CDR3 nucleotide sequence: TGTGCCAGCCTCGAACAGGGGGCGATAGATACGCAGTATTTT.

The chain is built from TRBV2 and TRBJ2-3, with 11 nucleotides matching TRBD2. Per the germline V gene, CDR1 is SNHLY and CDR2 is FYNNEI. This CDR3 has 12 amino acids. J lost 7 bases, V lost 9 bases, and 3 bases had no gene match. The CDR3 sequence: CASSGRAHTQYF. The DNA of the CDR3 is TGTGCCAGTAGCGGGAGGGCCCATACGCAGTATTTT.

This chain links TRBV19 with TRBJ2-5; 9 nucleotides line up with TRBD1. From germline, CDR1 is LNHDA and CDR2 SQIVND (reference sequence). This CDR3 contains 13 residues. V dropped 7 bases and J dropped 5; count of bases not matched to a gene: 5. CDR3 sequence reads: CASIRTGEETQYF. The CDR3 DNA sequence: TGTGCCAGTATAAGGACAGGGGAGGAGACCCAGTACTTC. The full variable domain, in which reference TRBV19 and TRBJ2-5 provide the parts outside the CDR3, is DGGITQSPKYLFRKEGQNVTLSCEQNLNHDAMYWYRQDPGQGLRLIYYSQIVNDFQKGDIAEGYSVSREKKESFPLTVTSAQKNPTAFYLCASIRTGEETQYFGPGTRLLVL.

This clone was found a few times. The chain uses TRBV13 and TRBJ2-5, with 9 nucleotides matching TRBD1. V was pared by 1 base and J by 3 bases, with 3 bases of the junction left unmatched. This CDR3 comprises 15 residues. Germline assignment: CDR1 PRHDT and CDR2 FYEKMQ (reference sequence). As DNA, the CDR3 is TGTGCCAGCAGCTTAGCGGGACAGGGTGAAGAGACCCAGTACTTC. Amino acids: CASSLAGQGEETQYF. The variable domain in full, with the rest retrieved from reference TRBV13 and TRBJ2-5, is AAGVIQSPRHLIKEKRETATLKCYPIPRHDTVYWYQQGPGQDPQFLISFYEKMQSDKGSIPDRFSAQQFSDYHSELNMSSLELGDSALYFCASSLAGQGEETQYFGPGTRLLVL.

A single count supports this clone. V usage is TRBV21-1 and J usage is TRBJ2-3; the table's D gene call, TRBD2, was not cross checked with the DNA. TRBV21-1 is listed as a pseudogene. CDR3 length: 18 amino acids. CDR3 sequence reads: CASSKTQGEVGKADTQYF. For the CDR3, the DNA is TGTGCCAGCAGCAAAACCCAAGGGGAGGTTGGGAAAGCAGATACGCAGTATTTT.

The rearrangement uses TRBV5-6 and TRBJ1-5; weak D call: TRBD1 (5 bases). Trimming took 4 bases from V and 0 from J, leaving 11 bases between them. The CDR3 runs to 15 residues. Per germline, CDR1 SGHDT and CDR2 YYEEEE. The CDR3 loop is CASSRQGYSNQPQHF. DNA of the CDR3: TGTGCCAGCAGCCGTCAGGGTTATAGCAATCAGCCCCAGCATTTT.

This clone was detected once. This chain links TRBV28 with TRBJ1-4, with 9 bases matching TRBD1. Per germline, CDR1 MDHEN and CDR2 SYDVKM. V dropped 0 bases and J dropped 7; count of bases not matched to a gene: 0. CDR3 length equals 14 residues. Here the CDR3 DNA reads TGTGCCAGCAGTTTATGGACAGGGGGTGAAAAACTGTTTTTT. Translating gives CASSLWTGGEKLFF.

J is TRBJ2-2 and V is TRBV5-4; D is perhaps TRBD2 (5 bases). The CDR3 consists of 15 residues. The V gene lost 4 bases and the J gene lost 5 bases, with 15 bases spanning the gap. Germline CDR1 reads SGHNT; CDR2 reads YYREEE (reference sequence). The chain's CDR3 is CASSPPGVPTGELFF. For the CDR3, the DNA is TGTGCCAGCAGCCCGCCCGGGGTACCAACCGGGGAGCTGTTTTTT.

The chain combines TRBV6-5 with TRBJ2-1, with 9 bases lining up with TRBD2. The V segment lost 2 bases and the J segment 7 bases; nucleotides outside the gene matches: 9. Per germline, CDR1 MNHEY and CDR2 SVGAGI. CDR3 length: 16 residues. CDR3 in amino acids: CASSYGGGRAENEQFF. The CDR3 DNA is TGTGCCAGCAGTTACGGAGGCGGGAGGGCCGAAAATGAGCAGTTCTTC.

V and J are TRBV15 and TRBJ2-7, with D perhaps matching TRBD2 (5 bases). Germline V gene sequence: CDR1 LNHNV, CDR2 YYDKDF (reference sequence). The CDR3 covers 15 residues. Deletions cut 1 base from V and 0 bases from J, with 10 bases between. CDR3 DNA sequence: TGTGCCACCAGCAGAGGCGGGCAGCTCTCCTACGAGCAGTACTTC. It encodes CATSRGGQLSYEQYF.

The chain employs TRBV13 and TRBJ2-7, with 7 bases matching TRBD1. V shed 6 bases, J shed 2 bases, and the junction held 7 bases outside the gene matches. Germline CDR1 is PRHDT and CDR2 is FYEKMQ (reference sequence). The CDR3 length is 14 residues. CDR3: CASRRAGTAYEQYF. CDR3 in DNA: TGTGCCAGCAGACGGGCCGGGACAGCCTACGAGCAGTACTTC.

The chain joins TRBV10-3 to TRBJ2-3, with 12 bases matching TRBD2. CDR1 is ENHRY, CDR2 SYGVKD, per germline. V shed 6 bases, J shed 0 bases, and the junction held 7 bases outside the gene matches. The CDR3 is 17 residues long. This chain's CDR3 is CAISKTSGGTSTDTQYF. The DNA for the CDR3 is TGTGCCATCAGCAAAACTAGCGGGGGGACCAGCACAGATACGCAGTATTTT.

The CDR3 region is CASSLFEGGRQPQHF. The CDR3, as DNA: TGTGCCAGCAGCCTGTTTGAAGGGGGCAGGCAGCCCCAGCATTTT. This chain joins TRBV5-8 and TRBJ1-5, with TRBD1 matching over 7 bases. CDR1 and CDR2 from the germline V gene are SGHTS and YDEGEE. The CDR3 runs to 15 residues. The ends lost 4 bases at V and 7 bases at J; junction bases unmatched: 11. The full variable domain, in which reference TRBV5-8 and TRBJ1-5 provide the parts outside the CDR3, is EAGVTQSPTHLIKTRGQQATLRCSPISGHTSVYWYQQALGLGLQFLLWYDEGEERNRGNFPPRFSGRQFPNYSSELNVNALELEDSALYLCASSLFEGGRQPQHFGDGTRLSIL.

The chain employs TRBV5-4 and TRBJ2-7; 7 nucleotides agree with TRBD1. The CDR3 is made up of 16 amino acids. Unmatched junction bases numbered 11, after V lost 4 bases and J lost 1 base. CDR1 and CDR2 from the germline V gene are SGHNT and YYREEE (reference sequence). CDR3 bases: TGTGCCAGCAGCAAAGAACCCGGGACAGTATCCTACGAGCAGTACTTC. Amino acids: CASSKEPGTVSYEQYF. Supplemented by reference TRBV5-4 and TRBJ2-7, the full variable domain reads ETGVTQSPTHLIKTRGQQVTLRCSSQSGHNTVSWYQQALGQGPQFIFQYYREEENGRGNFPPRFSGLQFPNYSSELNVNALELDDSALYLCASSKEPGTVSYEQYFGPGTRLTVT.

CDR3 amino acids: CASSLAWTDEAFF. As DNA, the CDR3 is TGTGCCAGCAGCTTAGCCTGGACAGACGAAGCTTTCTTT. V usage is TRBV7-9 and J usage is TRBJ1-1; a weak D match, TRBD1 (6 bases). Germline V gene data show CDR1 as SEHNR and CDR2 as FQNEAQ (reference sequence). Trimming pared 0 bases from V and 8 bases from J, leaving 10 bases between. This CDR3 has 13 amino acids.

The chain joins TRBV5-1 to TRBJ1-2; 12 bases are shared with TRBD1. V lost 4 bases and J lost 8; bases outside the gene matches: 6. The CDR3 is 14 amino acids. Germline V CDR1 and CDR2: SGHRS, YFSETQ. CDR3 nucleotides: TGCGCCAGCAGCACGACCGGGACAGGGGGCGGCTACACCTTC. This gives the protein CASSTTGTGGGYTF.

This clone has a handful of counts. V and J are TRBV28 and TRBJ1-2, with 8 positions matching TRBD1. The CDR3 loop spans 13 amino acids. After removal of 10 bases from V and 4 bases from J, the junction contained 8 bases not matched to a gene. Germline V gene data show CDR1 as MDHEN and CDR2 as SYDVKM. CDR3 loop: CATWTGRAYGYTF. Written as DNA, the CDR3 is TGTGCCACCTGGACAGGGAGGGCCTATGGCTACACCTTC.

This chain uses TRBV7-8 with TRBJ2-2; D not certain. This CDR3 has 17 amino acids. Per germline, CDR1 SGHVS and CDR2 FQNEAQ. The V end lost 2 bases, the J end lost 3 bases, and 16 bases lay between the germline ends. This chain's CDR3 is CASSLSSQTLDTGELFF. For the CDR3, the DNA is TGTGCCAGCAGCTTATCTTCCCAGACTCTGGACACCGGGGAGCTGTTTTTT. Combining the CDR3 with reference TRBV7-8 and TRBJ2-2 gives the whole variable domain GAGVSQSPRYKVAKRGQDVALRCDPISGHVSLFWYQQALGQGPEFLTYFQNEAQLDKSGLPSDRFFAERPEGSVSTLKIQRTQQEDSAVYLCASSLSSQTLDTGELFFGEGSRLTVL.

This chain uses TRBV10-3 with TRBJ2-1, with 8 bases lining up with TRBD2. Germline V gene data show CDR1 as ENHRY and CDR2 as SYGVKD. With 10 bases clipped from V and 12 bases from J, the junction kept 20 bases outside the gene matches. This CDR3 is 15 amino acids long. CDR3 bases: TGTGCCACCGAGCCAGGCGGGACTAGTCTAAATCGGCAGTTCTTC. It yields the protein CATEPGGTSLNRQFF.

V gene TRBV5-1 combines with J gene TRBJ1-4; unclear D gene. V was clipped by 0 bases and J by 1 base, with 10 bases between them. Germline CDR1 reads SGHRS; CDR2 reads YFSETQ. CDR3 length equals 16 residues. Here the CDR3 DNA reads TGCGCCAGCAGCTTGGGGGCGGGCCAAACTAATGAAAAACTGTTTTTT. Residues: CASSLGAGQTNEKLFF.

The sample holds one count of this clone. The chain joins TRBV28 to TRBJ1-1, with D maybe TRBD1 (6 bases). From germline, CDR1 is MDHEN and CDR2 SYDVKM. The CDR3 totals 12 residues. Trimming shortened V by 6 bases and J by 6 bases, and 11 bases separated the two germline ends. This CDR3 is CASRQGRSEAFF. CDR3 DNA: TGTGCCAGCAGACAGGGACGGTCTGAAGCTTTCTTT.

The CDR3 DNA reads as TGTGCCAGCAGCCGAGCGACTAGGTCGTACCAAGAGACCCAGTACTTC. Amino acid sequence: CASSRATRSYQETQYF. The chain employs TRBV14 and TRBJ2-5; D is perhaps TRBD2 (6 bases). V gave up 4 bases and J gave up 0 bases, with 15 bases separating them. Germline CDR1 is SGHDN and CDR2 is FVKESK. The CDR3 has 16 amino acids. The complete variable domain, with remaining parts taken from reference TRBV14 and TRBJ2-5, reads EAGVTQFPSHSVIEKGQTVTLRCDPISGHDNLYWYRRVMGKEIKFLLHFVKESKQDESGMPNNRFLAERTGGTYSTLKVQPAELEDSGVYFCASSRATRSYQETQYFGPGTRLLVL.

This chain joins TRBV7-9 and TRBJ2-1, with no clear D. V was shortened by 5 bases and J by 11 bases, with 13 bases between the two germline ends. CDR1 is SEHNR and CDR2 is FQNEAQ in the germline V gene (reference sequence). CDR3 size: 12 residues. CDR3 protein: CASSPSVFQQFF. CDR3 coding DNA: TGTGCCAGCAGCCCATCAGTATTTCAGCAGTTCTTC.

V is TRBV5-6 and J is TRBJ2-3, with D possibly being TRBD2 (5 bases). The germline V gene encodes CDR1 SGHDT and CDR2 YYEEEE. V was pared by 4 bases and J by 6 bases, with 15 bases between. This CDR3 is 14 amino acids long. CDR3 DNA: TGTGCCAGCAGCCCCCGGAGCCGCGGGGATACGCAGTATTTT. Its protein product is CASSPRSRGDTQYF.